This is a list of T cell receptor beta chains from one sample in a study of shared T cell receptors in the human thymus. Generated by immunoSEQ multiplex PCR, the TCRdb table keeps only in-frame clones and is missing some. The sample includes over 650,000 clones, about 87% of them seen just once. This sample also appeared in a second study, on human thymus T cells.

Sequenced: thymocytes. The origin of the receptors is a boy younger than two with a congenital heart defect. The CDR3 runs from the conserved cysteine through the conserved F or W.

v_call	cdr3_aa
TRBV2	CASSRVSGDQPQHF
TRBV5-8	CASSQPTNSGYTF
TRBV30	CAWSYLRVPAEAFF
TRBV14	CASSQVGGASNEQFF
TRBV29-1	CTHQRPTGKEETQYF
TRBV27	CASSLGTSGHTDTQYF
TRBV28	CASSFLIVGGETQYF
TRBV4-1	CASSRDRVSQPQHF
TRBV5-1	CASSLTGSPSGGYSDIQYF
TRBV29-1	CSVERTRAGGYQETQYF
TRBV4-2	CASSQPGTGTKYEQYF
TRBV28	CASTLRQGYTQYF
TRBV28	CASSLNRPGQDPYEQYF
TRBV5-6	CASSLILAGHSSYNEQFF
TRBV28	CASSFSTTGTSGYNEQFF
TRBV15	CATSRGQGNEQYF
TRBV30	CAWSVQGSPLHF
TRBV28	CASSATDDSSEQYF
TRBV11-2	CASSLPQRQGWYGYTF
TRBV7-2	CASSLTGIMVSFARDAFF
TRBV27	CASTTANRLAGSYEQYF
TRBV19	CASSGGQPLPTNEKLFF
TRBV15	CATSRGGGFGEPYEQYF
TRBV5-8	CASSLRGQGNQPQHF
TRBV4-3	CASSQVLTSSYNEQFF
TRBV7-2	CASSLGTGGKRESYEQYF
TRBV7-9	CASSPPGQVYEQYF
TRBV27	CASRGVRTTDTQYF
TRBV28	CASSFFAGDSNQPQHF
TRBV28	CASSPPRGGDNSPLHF
TRBV29-1	CSVVGGVTSDSYEQYF